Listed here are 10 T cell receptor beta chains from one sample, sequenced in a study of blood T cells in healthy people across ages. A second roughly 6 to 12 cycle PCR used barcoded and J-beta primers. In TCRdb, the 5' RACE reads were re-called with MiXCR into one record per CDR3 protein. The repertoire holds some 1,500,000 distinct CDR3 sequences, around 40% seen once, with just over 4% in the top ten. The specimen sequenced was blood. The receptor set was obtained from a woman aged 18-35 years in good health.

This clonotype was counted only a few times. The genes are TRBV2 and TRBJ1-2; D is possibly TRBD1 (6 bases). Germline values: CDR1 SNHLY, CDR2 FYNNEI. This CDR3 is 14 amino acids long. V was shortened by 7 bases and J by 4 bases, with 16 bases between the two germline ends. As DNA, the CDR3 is TGTGCCAGCAACCCGCGGACAGATTCCTATGGCTACACCTTC. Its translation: CASNPRTDSYGYTF.

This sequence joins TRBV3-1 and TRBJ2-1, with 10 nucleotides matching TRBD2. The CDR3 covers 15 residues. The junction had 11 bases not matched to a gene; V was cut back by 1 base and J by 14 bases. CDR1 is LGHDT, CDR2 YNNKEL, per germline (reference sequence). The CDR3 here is CASSQVLAGVFSEFF. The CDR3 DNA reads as TGTGCCAGCAGCCAAGTTCTAGCGGGGGTTTTTTCTGAGTTCTTC.

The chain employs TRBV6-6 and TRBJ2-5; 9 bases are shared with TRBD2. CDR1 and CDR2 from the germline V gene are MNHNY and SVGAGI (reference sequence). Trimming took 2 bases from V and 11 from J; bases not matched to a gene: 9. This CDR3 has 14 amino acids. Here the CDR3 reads CASSYLSGGNEQYF. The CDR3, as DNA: TGTGCCAGCAGTTACCTTAGCGGGGGCAATGAGCAGTACTTC.

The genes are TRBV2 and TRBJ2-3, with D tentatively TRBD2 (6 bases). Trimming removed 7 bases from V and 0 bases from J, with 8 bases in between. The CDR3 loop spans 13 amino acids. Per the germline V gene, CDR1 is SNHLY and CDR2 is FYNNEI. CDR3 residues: CASKGTSTDTQYF. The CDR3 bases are TGTGCCAGCAAAGGGACTAGCACAGATACGCAGTATTTT.

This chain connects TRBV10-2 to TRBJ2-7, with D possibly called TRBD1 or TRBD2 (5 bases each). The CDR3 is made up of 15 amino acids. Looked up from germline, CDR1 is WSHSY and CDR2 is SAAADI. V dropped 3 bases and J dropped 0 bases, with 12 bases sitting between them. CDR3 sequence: CASSDSGTASYEQYF. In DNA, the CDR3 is TGCGCCAGCAGTGACTCCGGGACGGCCTCCTACGAGCAGTACTTC.

CDR3: CASSQDLGQGSTEAFF. Here the CDR3 DNA reads TGTGCCAGCAGCCAAGATCTCGGGCAGGGGAGCACTGAAGCTTTCTTT. This rearrangement joins TRBV14 to TRBJ1-1, with D perhaps matching TRBD1 (6 bases). Germline assignment: CDR1 SGHDN and CDR2 FVKESK. The CDR3 spans 16 residues. Trimming shortened V by 0 bases and J by 4 bases, and 15 bases separated the two germline ends. Filled out from reference TRBV14 and TRBJ1-1, the complete variable domain reads EAGVTQFPSHSVIEKGQTVTLRCDPISGHDNLYWYRRVMGKEIKFLLHFVKESKQDESGMPNNRFLAERTGGTYSTLKVQPAELEDSGVYFCASSQDLGQGSTEAFFGQGTRLTVV.

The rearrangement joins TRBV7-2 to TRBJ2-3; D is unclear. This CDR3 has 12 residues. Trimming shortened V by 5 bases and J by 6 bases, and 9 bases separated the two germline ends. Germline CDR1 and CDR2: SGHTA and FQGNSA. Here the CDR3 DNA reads TGTGCCAGCAGCGATCGGTTTGATACGCAGTATTTT. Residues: CASSDRFDTQYF.

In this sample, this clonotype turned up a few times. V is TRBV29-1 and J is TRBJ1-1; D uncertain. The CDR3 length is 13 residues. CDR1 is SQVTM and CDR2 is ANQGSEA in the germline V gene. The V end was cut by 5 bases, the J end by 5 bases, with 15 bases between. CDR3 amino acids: CSVFSGVGTEAFF. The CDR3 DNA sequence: TGCAGCGTTTTTTCAGGTGTGGGAACTGAAGCTTTCTTT.

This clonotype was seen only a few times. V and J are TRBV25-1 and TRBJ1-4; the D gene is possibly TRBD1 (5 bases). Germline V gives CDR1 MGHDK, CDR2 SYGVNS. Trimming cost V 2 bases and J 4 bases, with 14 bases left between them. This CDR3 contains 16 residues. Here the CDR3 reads CASSEPRGESNEKLFF. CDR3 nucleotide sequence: TGTGCCAGCAGTGAACCTAGAGGGGAGAGTAATGAAAAACTGTTTTTT.

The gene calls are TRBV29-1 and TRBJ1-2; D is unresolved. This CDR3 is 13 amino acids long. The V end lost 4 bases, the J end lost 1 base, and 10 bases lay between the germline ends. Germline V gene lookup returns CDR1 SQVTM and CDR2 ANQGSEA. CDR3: CSVGRQFNYGYTF. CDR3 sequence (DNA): TGCAGCGTTGGTAGGCAGTTTAACTATGGCTACACCTTC.